The T cell receptor (beta chain) described here comes from a study of T-cell reconstitution after alpha-beta-depleted transplantation in children. This clonotype has ten or more counts. The CDR3 is 15 amino acids. The germline CDR1 and CDR2 sequences are SNHLY and FYNNEI. The V gene lost 6 bases and the J gene lost 4 bases, with 17 bases spanning the gap. Preparation of the TCRbeta library used unique molecular identifiers. TCRdb analysed the PCR reads with MiXCR anew, one entry per CDR3 protein. The data contain 350,000 to 400,000 distinct CDR3 sequences, less than 15% of them singletons. This chain uses TRBV2 with TRBJ2-3, with D possibly being TRBD2 (5 bases). Specimen: PBMCs, collected from the stem cell graft. The sequence came from a human donor who donated a stem cell graft to a child with Fanconi anemia. The CDR3 sequence is CASSREGHSADTQYF. The CDR3, as DNA: TGTGCCAGCAGCCGGGAAGGGCATTCAGCAGATACGCAGTATTTT.